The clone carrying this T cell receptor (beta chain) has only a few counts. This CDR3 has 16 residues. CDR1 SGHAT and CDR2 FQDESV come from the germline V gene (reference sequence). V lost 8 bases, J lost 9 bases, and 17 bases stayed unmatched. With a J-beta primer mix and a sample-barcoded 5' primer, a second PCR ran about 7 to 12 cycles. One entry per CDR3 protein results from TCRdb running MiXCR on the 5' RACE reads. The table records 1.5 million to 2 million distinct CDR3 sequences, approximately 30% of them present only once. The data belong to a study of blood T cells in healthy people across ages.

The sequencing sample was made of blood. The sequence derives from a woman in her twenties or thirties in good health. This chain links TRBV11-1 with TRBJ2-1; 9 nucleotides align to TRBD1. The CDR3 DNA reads TGTGCCAGCCGATGGGGGGAAGGACAGGGGAGCGGTGAGCAGTTCTTC. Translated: CASRWGEGQGSGEQFF.